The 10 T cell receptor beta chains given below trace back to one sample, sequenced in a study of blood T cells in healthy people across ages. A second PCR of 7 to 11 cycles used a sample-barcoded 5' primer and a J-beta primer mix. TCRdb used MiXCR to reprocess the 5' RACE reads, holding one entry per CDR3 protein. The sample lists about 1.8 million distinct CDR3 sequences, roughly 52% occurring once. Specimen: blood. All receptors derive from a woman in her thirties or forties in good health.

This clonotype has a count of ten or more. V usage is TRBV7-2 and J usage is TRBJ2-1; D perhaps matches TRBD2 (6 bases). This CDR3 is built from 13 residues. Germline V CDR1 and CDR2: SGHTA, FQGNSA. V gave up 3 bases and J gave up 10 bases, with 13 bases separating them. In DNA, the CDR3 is TGTGCCAGCAGCTTGGGTGGGGGGATCGAGCAGTTCTTC. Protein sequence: CASSLGGGIEQFF.

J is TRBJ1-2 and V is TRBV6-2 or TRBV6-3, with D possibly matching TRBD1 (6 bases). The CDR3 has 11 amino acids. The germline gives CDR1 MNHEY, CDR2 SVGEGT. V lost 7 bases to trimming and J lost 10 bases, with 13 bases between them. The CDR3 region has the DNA TGTGCCAGCAACTACGGGGGCACCTACACCTTC. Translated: CASNYGGTYTF.

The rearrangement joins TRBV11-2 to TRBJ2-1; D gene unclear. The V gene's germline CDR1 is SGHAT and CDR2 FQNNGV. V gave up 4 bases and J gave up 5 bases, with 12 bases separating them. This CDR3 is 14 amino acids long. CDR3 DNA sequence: TGTGCCAGCAGCTCCGCCACCGGTAACAATGAGCAGTTCTTC. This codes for CASSSATGNNEQFF.

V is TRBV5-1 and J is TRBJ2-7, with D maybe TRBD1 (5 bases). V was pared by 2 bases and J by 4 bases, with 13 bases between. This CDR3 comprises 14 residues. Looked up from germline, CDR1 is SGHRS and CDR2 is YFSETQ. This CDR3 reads CASSFTGIDYEQYF. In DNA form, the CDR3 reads TGCGCCAGCAGCTTTACAGGAATAGATTACGAGCAGTACTTC.

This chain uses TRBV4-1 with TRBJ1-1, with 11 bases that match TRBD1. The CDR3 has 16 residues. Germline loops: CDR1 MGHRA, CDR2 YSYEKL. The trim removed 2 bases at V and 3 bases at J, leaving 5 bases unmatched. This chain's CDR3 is CASSQRTGGEYTEAFF. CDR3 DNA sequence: TGCGCCAGCAGCCAACGGACAGGGGGCGAATACACTGAAGCTTTCTTT.

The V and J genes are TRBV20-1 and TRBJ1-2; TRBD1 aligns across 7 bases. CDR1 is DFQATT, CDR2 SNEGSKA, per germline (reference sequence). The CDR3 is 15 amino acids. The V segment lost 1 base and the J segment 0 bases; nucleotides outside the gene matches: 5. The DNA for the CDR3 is TGCAGTGCTAGAGCCGGACAGGCCTCTAACTATGGCTACACCTTC. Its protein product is CSARAGQASNYGYTF.

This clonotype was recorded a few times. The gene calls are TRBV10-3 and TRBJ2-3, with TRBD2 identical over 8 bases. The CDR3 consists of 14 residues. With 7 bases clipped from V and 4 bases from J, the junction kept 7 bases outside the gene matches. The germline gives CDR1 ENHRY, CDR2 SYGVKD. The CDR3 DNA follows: TGTGCCATCAATACGGGGGGGCCAGCAGATACGCAGTATTTT. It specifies CAINTGGPADTQYF.

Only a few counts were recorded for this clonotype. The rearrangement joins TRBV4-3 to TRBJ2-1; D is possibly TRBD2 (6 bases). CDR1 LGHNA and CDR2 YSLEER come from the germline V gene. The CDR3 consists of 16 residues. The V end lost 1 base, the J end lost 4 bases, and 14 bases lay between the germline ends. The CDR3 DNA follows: TGCGCCAGCAGCCAAGCTCCCTGGCGGGGATACAATGAGCAGTTCTTC. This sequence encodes CASSQAPWRGYNEQFF.

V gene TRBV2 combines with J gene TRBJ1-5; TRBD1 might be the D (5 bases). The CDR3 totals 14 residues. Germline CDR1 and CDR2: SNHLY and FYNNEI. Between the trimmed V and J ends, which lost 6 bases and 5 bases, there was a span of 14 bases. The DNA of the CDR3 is TGTGCCAGCAGCCGCAGGGTCGGTGATCAGCCCCAGCATTTT. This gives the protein CASSRRVGDQPQHF.

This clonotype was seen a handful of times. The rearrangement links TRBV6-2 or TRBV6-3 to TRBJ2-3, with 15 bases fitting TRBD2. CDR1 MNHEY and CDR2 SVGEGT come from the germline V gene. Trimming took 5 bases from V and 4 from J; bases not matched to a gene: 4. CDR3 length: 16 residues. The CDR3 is CASSTRTSGGADTQYF. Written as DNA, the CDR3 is TGTGCCAGCAGTACGAGGACTAGCGGGGGGGCAGATACGCAGTATTTT.